These 27 T cell receptor beta chains were all obtained from the same sample, sequenced in a study of blood T cells in healthy people across ages. Together with a sample-barcoded 5' primer, a J-beta primer mix was included in a second PCR lasting about 6 to 11 cycles. TCRdb processed the 5' RACE reads anew with MiXCR; each CDR3 protein has one entry. The sample yields about 1 million distinct CDR3 sequences, 35% to 50% seen once. What was sequenced was blood. Receptor source: a woman aged 55-69 years in good health.

This clonotype has just a few counts. V and J are TRBV3-1 and TRBJ2-1; no firm D call. The CDR3 spans 13 residues. With 9 bases removed from V and 5 bases from J, the gap between germline ends came to 14 bases. Germline V gene lookup returns CDR1 LGHDT and CDR2 YNNKEL (reference sequence). The CDR3 here is CASGPRDNNEQFF. DNA of the CDR3: TGTGCCAGTGGACCGAGAGATAACAATGAGCAGTTCTTC.

The genes are TRBV27 and TRBJ2-7; D uncertain. This CDR3 is 13 amino acids long. Germline V gene data show CDR1 as MNHEY and CDR2 as SMNVEV (reference sequence). V lost 0 bases and J 6 bases, leaving 9 bases between the germline ends. CDR3 amino acids: CASSLSSPGEQYF. The CDR3 nucleotides read TGTGCCAGCAGTTTATCGTCCCCCGGCGAGCAGTACTTC.

This rearrangement joins TRBV6-6 to TRBJ2-3, with D tentatively TRBD2 (5 bases). Germline-derived CDR1 and CDR2 are MNHNY and SVGAGI (reference sequence). The CDR3 spans 14 residues. The V gene lost 3 bases and the J gene lost 1 base, with 8 bases spanning the gap. The CDR3 is CASSYLGGTDTQYF. CDR3 in DNA: TGTGCCAGCAGTTATCTCGGGGGCACAGATACGCAGTATTTT.

This clonotype was observed a few times. The chain is built from TRBV12-3 or TRBV12-4 and TRBJ1-2; maybe TRBD1 (6 bases). The V end lost 6 bases, the J end lost 0 bases, and 14 bases lay between the germline ends. There are 15 residues in the CDR3. CDR3: CASRPTGITNYGYTF. CDR3 sequence (DNA): TGTGCCAGCAGGCCCACAGGGATCACTAACTATGGCTACACCTTC.

The chain is built from TRBV29-1 and TRBJ2-1; D possibly corresponds to TRBD2 (6 bases). The CDR3 totals 12 residues. Deletions cut 3 bases from V and 15 bases from J, with 18 bases between. Germline V gene lookup returns CDR1 SQVTM and CDR2 ANQGSEA. CDR3 sequence: CSVDQSASVTFF. The CDR3 bases are TGCAGCGTTGATCAGTCCGCTAGCGTCACGTTCTTC.

This clonotype was counted a few times. J is TRBJ2-7 and V is TRBV11-2; the D call may be TRBD1 or TRBD2 (5 bases each). Trimming shortened V by 5 bases and J by 0 bases, and 14 bases separated the two germline ends. CDR1 and CDR2 from the germline V gene are SGHAT and FQNNGV. CDR3 size: 15 residues. CDR3 protein: CASSKGTRSSYEQYF. CDR3 in DNA: TGTGCCAGCAGCAAAGGGACCCGGAGCTCCTACGAGCAGTACTTC.

This sequence joins TRBV25-1 and TRBJ2-1; 7 nucleotides match TRBD1. CDR3 length equals 20 residues. The V and J ends lost 1 base and 0 bases, in that order; junction bases with no gene match: 15. Germline V lookup: CDR1 MGHDK, CDR2 SYGVNS. CDR3 protein: CASSEFRGGRNSASYNEQFF. The CDR3 nucleotides are TGTGCCAGCAGTGAATTCCGAGGGGGCAGGAATTCTGCCTCCTACAATGAGCAGTTCTTC.

The V and J genes are TRBV5-1 and TRBJ2-5; no definite D call. The CDR3 is 15 amino acids. CDR1 and CDR2 (germline): SGHRS, YFSETQ. The ends were cut back, 0 bases at V and 0 bases at J, with 9 bases in the middle. CDR3 protein: CASSLEGENQETQYF. CDR3 in DNA: TGCGCCAGCAGCTTGGAGGGTGAGAACCAAGAGACCCAGTACTTC. The whole variable domain, filled in from reference TRBV5-1 and TRBJ2-5, reads KAGVTQTPRYLIKTRGQQVTLSCSPISGHRSVSWYQQTPGQGLQFLFEYFSETQRNKGNFPGRFSGRQFSNSRSEMNVSTLELGDSALYLCASSLEGENQETQYFGPGTRLLVL.

This chain connects TRBV27 to TRBJ2-5; TRBD1 matches at 8 bases. The end of the DNA aligns better with TRBJ2-7, so the J call may be wrong. CDR1 and CDR2 (germline): MNHEY, SMNVEV (reference sequence). CDR3 length: 13 amino acids. The chain's CDR3 is CASRVQGAGEQYF. In DNA form, the CDR3 reads TGTGCCAGCAGGGTTCAGGGGGCGGGCGAGCAGTACTTC.

This clonotype was seen more than once but under ten times. The J gene is TRBJ2-1, the V gene TRBV20-1; either TRBD1 or TRBD2 may supply D (5 bases each). Matching the DNA end better, TRBJ2-7 makes the J call doubtful. The CDR3 has 19 residues. The germline gives CDR1 DFQATT, CDR2 SNEGSKA (reference sequence). CDR3 residues: CSARDRGGKTWGSYNEQYF. The CDR3 DNA reads as TGCAGTGCTAGAGATCGTGGGGGAAAGACCTGGGGCTCCTACAATGAGCAGTACTTC.

V usage is TRBV7-9 and J usage is TRBJ2-5; no firm D call. This CDR3 comprises 15 residues. Germline-derived CDR1 and CDR2 are SEHNR and FQNEAQ (reference sequence). The germline V and J ends were trimmed by 1 base and 2 bases, with 11 bases remaining between them. In DNA form, the CDR3 reads TGTGCCAGCAGCTTAGTTCGGGTACCACAAGAGACCCAGTACTTC. Translation: CASSLVRVPQETQYF.

This chain joins TRBV9 and TRBJ2-2, with 7 bases that match TRBD1. CDR1 SGDLS and CDR2 YYNGEE come from the germline V gene. The junction had 8 bases not matched to a gene; V was cut back by 4 bases and J by 2 bases. The CDR3 has 16 residues. The CDR3 is CASSPRTGQNTGELFF. CDR3 bases: TGTGCCAGCAGCCCGCGGACAGGACAAAACACCGGGGAGCTGTTTTTT.

V usage is TRBV9 and J usage is TRBJ2-3, with 10 bases lining up with TRBD2. CDR3 length equals 17 residues. Germline V lookup: CDR1 SGDLS, CDR2 YYNGEE. Trimming took 7 bases from V and 6 from J; bases not matched to a gene: 17. The CDR3 loop reads CASSRDLAGGIGDTQYF. The CDR3 region has the DNA TGTGCCAGCTCCCGGGACTTAGCGGGAGGAATTGGTGATACGCAGTATTTT. Supplemented by reference TRBV9 and TRBJ2-3, the full variable domain reads DSGVTQTPKHLITATGQRVTLRCSPRSGDLSVYWYQQSLDQGLQFLIQYYNGEERAKGNILERFSAQQFPDLHSELNLSSLELGDSALYFCASSRDLAGGIGDTQYFGPGTRLTVL.

The V and J genes are TRBV4-2 and TRBJ2-1, with 11 bases that match TRBD2. Losses at the gene ends were 0 bases for V and 8 bases for J; bases not matched to a gene: 6. This CDR3 region has 16 residues. Germline V gives CDR1 LGHNA, CDR2 YNFKEQ. In DNA, the CDR3 is TGTGCCAGCAGCCAAGAAAGACTAGCGGGACGGGATGAGCAGTTCTTC. As protein: CASSQERLAGRDEQFF.

This clonotype was counted a few times. The chain has TRBV29-1 and TRBJ2-3; 7 bases fit TRBD1. After removal of 4 bases from V and 6 bases from J, the junction contained 7 bases not matched to a gene. The CDR3 length is 13 residues. Germline-derived CDR1 and CDR2 are SQVTM and ANQGSEA. The CDR3 protein is CSVAHRGGDTQYF. The CDR3 nucleotides are TGCAGCGTTGCTCACAGGGGCGGGGATACGCAGTATTTT.

The J gene is TRBJ2-1, the V gene TRBV18; 8 bases align to TRBD1. The germline CDR1 and CDR2 sequences are KGHSH and LQKENI. The CDR3 sequence is 14 residues long. Unmatched junction bases numbered 6, after V lost 3 bases and J lost 8 bases. The CDR3 loop reads CASSPTTGVYEQFF. In DNA, the CDR3 is TGTGCCAGCTCACCGACGACAGGGGTTTATGAGCAGTTCTTC.

The chain combines TRBV5-8 with TRBJ1-2, with a possible D match to TRBD1 (6 bases). From germline, CDR1 is SGHTS and CDR2 YDEGEE. Trimming removed 1 base at V and 7 bases at J, with 14 bases between. The CDR3 is 14 residues long. In DNA form, the CDR3 reads TGTGCCAGCAGCTTGTTGAGGGGGAGTCTTGGCTACACCTTC. This translates into CASSLLRGSLGYTF. Variable domain in full (rest from reference TRBV5-8 and TRBJ1-2): EAGVTQSPTHLIKTRGQQATLRCSPISGHTSVYWYQQALGLGLQFLLWYDEGEERNRGNFPPRFSGRQFPNYSSELNVNALELEDSALYLCASSLLRGSLGYTFGSGTRLTVV.

The sample holds a few counts of this clonotype. The chain is built from TRBV20-1 and TRBJ2-1, with 7 bases fitting TRBD2. CDR1 and CDR2 from the germline V gene are DFQATT and SNEGSKA (reference sequence). J was trimmed by 10 bases and V by 5 bases; bases with no gene match: 17. There are 15 residues in the CDR3. This CDR3 reads CSAEDQRDSWGEQFF. CDR3 nucleotide sequence: TGCAGTGCTGAAGACCAGCGGGATTCCTGGGGGGAGCAGTTCTTC.

The chain combines TRBV20-1 with TRBJ2-5, with no clear D. The CDR3 is 12 amino acids. Deletions cut 4 bases from V and 2 bases from J, with 8 bases between. Germline loops: CDR1 DFQATT, CDR2 SNEGSKA (reference sequence). This CDR3 is CSAKGPQETQYF. The DNA for the CDR3 is TGCAGTGCTAAAGGACCACAAGAGACCCAGTACTTC.

This clonotype was seen ten or more times. This chain joins TRBV7-2 and TRBJ2-5; 7 bases are a match to TRBD2. With V trimmed by 5 bases and J by 1 base, 4 bases remained unmatched. This CDR3 contains 14 residues. Per the germline V gene, CDR1 is SGHTA and CDR2 is FQGNSA. The DNA for the CDR3 is TGTGCCAGCAGCCCGGGGGGAGCCCAAGAGACCCAGTACTTC. Its translation is CASSPGGAQETQYF. Full variable domain (remainder filled in from reference TRBV7-2 and TRBJ2-5): GAGVSQSPSNKVTEKGKDVELRCDPISGHTALYWYRQSLGQGLEFLIYFQGNSAPDKSGLPSDRFSAERTGGSVSTLTIQRTQQEDSAVYLCASSPGGAQETQYFGPGTRLLVL.

The V call is TRBV11-1, the J call TRBJ2-5; 8 bases align to TRBD1. There are 13 residues in the CDR3. Trimming cost V 6 bases and J 3 bases; bases outside gene matches: 3. Germline CDR1 SGHAT, CDR2 FQDESV (reference sequence). Written as DNA, the CDR3 is TGTGCCAGCAGGGGACAGGCCGAAGAGACCCAGTACTTC. It codes for CASRGQAEETQYF.

This chain links TRBV27 with TRBJ2-7, with 10 nucleotides matching TRBD1. The germline V gene has CDR1 MNHEY and CDR2 SMNVEV (reference sequence). The CDR3 is 15 amino acids. Trimming removed 3 bases from V and 2 bases from J; junction bases left unmatched: 4. The chain's CDR3 is CASSFRQGAPYEQYF. In DNA, the CDR3 is TGTGCCAGCAGTTTTAGACAGGGGGCCCCCTACGAGCAGTACTTC.

This clonotype has a handful of counts. CDR3 nucleotide sequence: TGCGCCAGCAGCTTGGTGGCCAGAATCACAGATACGCAGTATTTT. This encodes CASSLVARITDTQYF. This chain uses TRBV5-1 with TRBJ2-3; no reliable D call. The CDR3 totals 15 residues. V lost 0 bases to trimming and J lost 2 bases, with 10 bases between them. From germline, CDR1 is SGHRS and CDR2 YFSETQ.

J is TRBJ2-7 and V is TRBV6-5; D is perhaps TRBD1 (6 bases). The CDR3 is 12 residues long. Between the trimmed V and J ends, which lost 11 bases and 0 bases, there was a span of 11 bases. CDR1 MNHEY and CDR2 SVGAGI come from the germline V gene. As DNA, the CDR3 is TGTGCCTGCCGGGACACCTCCTACGAGCAGTACTTC. Its protein is CACRDTSYEQYF.

The rearrangement joins TRBV11-2 to TRBJ2-7, with TRBD2 matching over 9 bases. V lost 6 bases and J lost 10; bases outside the gene matches: 10. The CDR3 runs 13 residues. The V gene's germline CDR1 is SGHAT and CDR2 FQNNGV. CDR3 in amino acids: CASRNLAGPHQYF. CDR3 coding DNA: TGTGCCAGCAGGAACCTAGCGGGACCGCACCAGTACTTC.

This clonotype was detected a few times. The V and J genes are TRBV9 and TRBJ1-4, with 8 bases identical to TRBD1. CDR3 length: 15 amino acids. Trimming at V came to 3 bases and at J to 8 bases, leaving 9 bases not matched to a gene. Germline V gene lookup returns CDR1 SGDLS and CDR2 YYNGEE. CDR3 in amino acids: CASSASGTGGEKLFF. DNA of the CDR3: TGTGCCAGCAGCGCGAGCGGGACAGGTGGAGAAAAACTGTTTTTT.

Of note for this clonotype: One end of the junction varies from germline; a read error may be responsible. The chain carries TRBV29-1 and TRBJ1-2; D is unresolved. Germline V gene data show CDR1 as SQVTM and CDR2 as ANQGSEA. This CDR3 region has 12 residues. The CDR3 sequence is CSVQEPSQGYTF. In DNA, the CDR3 is TGCAGCGTTCAAGAGCCCAGCCAGGGCTACACCTTC.